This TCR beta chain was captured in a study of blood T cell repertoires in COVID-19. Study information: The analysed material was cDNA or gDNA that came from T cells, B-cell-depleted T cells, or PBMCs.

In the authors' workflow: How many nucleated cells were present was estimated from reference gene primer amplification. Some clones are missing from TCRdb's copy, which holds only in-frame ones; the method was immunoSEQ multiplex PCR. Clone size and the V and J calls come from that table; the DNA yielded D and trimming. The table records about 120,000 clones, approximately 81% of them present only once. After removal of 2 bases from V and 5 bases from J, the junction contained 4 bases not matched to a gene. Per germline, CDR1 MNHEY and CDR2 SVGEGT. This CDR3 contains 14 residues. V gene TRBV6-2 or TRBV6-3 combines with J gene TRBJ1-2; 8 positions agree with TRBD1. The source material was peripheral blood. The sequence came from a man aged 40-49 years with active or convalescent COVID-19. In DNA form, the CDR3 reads TGTGCCAGCAGTTACCGTACAGGGGGATATGGCTACACCTTC. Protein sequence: CASSYRTGGYGYTF.